These T cell receptor beta chains were read from a single sample in a study of T cell responses to AZD1222 COVID-19 vaccine. TCRdb's table, derived via immunoSEQ multiplex PCR, lists solely in-frame clones and lacks some. Of approximately 140,000 clones listed, 92% are singletons. The source was peripheral blood, collected 28 days after the second AZD1222 dose. All receptors come from an adult who received the AZD1222 COVID-19 vaccine. Both conserved end residues are trimmed from each CDR3. The D gene is left open where the match is weak. Rows give clone size only sometimes, using once, few, many, or a class for an expanded clone.

V gene	clone size	D gene	J gene	CDR3 protein
TRBV7-2	.	.	TRBJ2-3	ASSLGYRAGDTQY
TRBV6-5	.	.	TRBJ2-7	ASSRTVYEQY
TRBV6-2/TRBV6-3	.	.	TRBJ1-5	ASSVGGGNQPQH
TRBV15	few	.	TRBJ1-2	ATSRDRGKNYGYT
TRBV19	.	.	TRBJ2-7	ASSTTGSSSYEQY
TRBV12-3/TRBV12-4	.	.	TRBJ2-7	ASSLLRYEQY
TRBV24-1	.	TRBD2	TRBJ2-3	ATSDRASGVDTQY
TRBV7-2	.	TRBD1	TRBJ2-5	ASSPVGQGYETQY
TRBV7-8	.	TRBD1	TRBJ1-2	ASSLVTGGRGYT
TRBV11-3	.	.	TRBJ2-6	ASSLDAGANVLT
TRBV6-5	.	.	TRBJ2-3	ASRSTGTDTQY
TRBV6-2/TRBV6-3	.	TRBD1	TRBJ2-7	ASSRQGEVDEQY
TRBV5-1	.	.	TRBJ1-1	ASSLGTTRPEAF
TRBV7-3	.	TRBD2	TRBJ2-1	ASSLSLAGGNEQF
TRBV19	once	.	TRBJ2-5	ASKGGSSAQETQY
TRBV7-2	.	.	TRBJ2-2	ASSLGGVRGTGELF
TRBV27	.	.	TRBJ2-7	ASSLGLSSYEQY
TRBV28	.	.	TRBJ1-2	ASSLGGAVGYT
TRBV11-3	.	.	TRBJ1-1	ASSHGGGVTEAF
TRBV7-9	.	.	TRBJ1-1	ASSPRREVNTEAF
TRBV20-1	.	TRBD1	TRBJ1-5	SASKSGGDQPQH
TRBV28	.	.	TRBJ1-5	ASMPSGVGNQPQH
TRBV30	.	.	TRBJ1-3	AWGPGSGNTIY